Listed below are T cell receptor beta chains from one sample, sequenced in a study of T cells in Graves' hyperthyroidism and ophthalmopathy. TCRdb redid the calling of the multiplex PCR reads with MiXCR, one entry per CDR3 protein. The table records over 650,000 distinct CDR3 sequences, about 45% of them present only once. Sequencing was performed on peripheral blood or thyroid tissue (not recorded which). Receptors were obtained from an adult man with Graves' disease, either hyperthyroidism or ophthalmopathy (not recorded which). The CDR3 runs from the conserved cysteine through the conserved F or W. The order of the fields is V gene, clone size, J gene, D gene, CDR3 DNA, CDR3 protein. D genes are given only for firm matches. Clone size, where shown, is once, few, many, or a class for clones that have expanded.

v_call: TRBV13
clone_size: few
j_call: TRBJ1-2
d_call: TRBD1
cdr3_nt: TGTGCCAGCAGCATAGGACAGGGGAATTATGGCTACACCTTC
cdr3_aa: CASSIGQGNYGYTF

v_call: TRBV29-1
clone_size: NA
j_call: TRBJ2-5
d_call: TRBD2
cdr3_nt: TGCAGCGTTGCAGGTAGCGGGGTAGGACCTCAAGAGACCCAGTACTTC
cdr3_aa: CSVAGSGVGPQETQYF

v_call: TRBV20-1
clone_size: few
j_call: TRBJ2-5
d_call: NA
cdr3_nt: TGCAGTGCTAGAGTACAGGGCGTTCAAGAGACCCAGTACTTC
cdr3_aa: CSARVQGVQETQYF

v_call: TRBV6-5
clone_size: many
j_call: TRBJ1-5
d_call: NA
cdr3_nt: TGTGCCAGCAGGGGGAGTAGCAATCAGCCCCAGCATTTT
cdr3_aa: CASRGSSNQPQHF

v_call: TRBV24-1
clone_size: NA
j_call: TRBJ2-5
d_call: NA
cdr3_nt: TGTGCCACCAGTGACGGCGCCCAAGAGACCCTCTACTTC
cdr3_aa: CATSDGAQETLYF

v_call: TRBV20-1
clone_size: few
j_call: TRBJ1-2
d_call: NA
cdr3_nt: TGCAGTGCTAGAGGACAGATAGAGAATGGCTACACCTTC
cdr3_aa: CSARGQIENGYTF

v_call: TRBV29-1
clone_size: many
j_call: TRBJ1-1
d_call: NA
cdr3_nt: TGCAGCGTTGAATCTAAGAACACTGAAGCTTTCTTT
cdr3_aa: CSVESKNTEAFF

v_call: TRBV20-1
clone_size: NA
j_call: TRBJ2-5
d_call: TRBD2
cdr3_nt: TGCAGTGCTGGGAGGGCGGCAGGTACTCAAGAGACCCAGTACTTC
cdr3_aa: CSAGRAAGTQETQYF

v_call: TRBV20-1
clone_size: NA
j_call: TRBJ1-1
d_call: NA
cdr3_nt: TGCAGTCCTCGGGCGATGAACACTGAAGCTTTCTTT
cdr3_aa: CSPRAMNTEAFF

v_call: TRBV29-1
clone_size: many
j_call: TRBJ1-1
d_call: NA
cdr3_nt: TGCAGCGTTGAGAGGAAGACTGAAGCTTTCTTT
cdr3_aa: CSVERKTEAFF

v_call: TRBV2
clone_size: many
j_call: TRBJ1-2
d_call: NA
cdr3_nt: TGTGCCAGCAGGGACAACAGGGTCTATGGCTACACCTTC
cdr3_aa: CASRDNRVYGYTF

v_call: TRBV6-6
clone_size: few
j_call: TRBJ1-5
d_call: NA
cdr3_nt: TGTGCCAGCAGTTTGGTAGGGAGTCTGAGCGGTCAGCCCCAGCATTTT
cdr3_aa: CASSLVGSLSGQPQHF

v_call: TRBV2
clone_size: NA
j_call: TRBJ1-2
d_call: NA
cdr3_nt: TGTGCCACCAGACTGATTGGCTACACCTTC
cdr3_aa: CATRLIGYTF

v_call: TRBV20-1
clone_size: many
j_call: TRBJ1-6
d_call: NA
cdr3_nt: TGCAGTGCTAGTGATGAGGAGACACCTCAATCACCCCTCCACTTT
cdr3_aa: CSASDEETPQSPLHF

v_call: TRBV5-1
clone_size: few
j_call: TRBJ2-5
d_call: NA
cdr3_nt: TGCGCCAGCAGCTTGGCCGGCCGTTCGACCCAGTACTTC
cdr3_aa: CASSLAGRSTQYF

v_call: TRBV12-3/TRBV12-4
clone_size: NA
j_call: TRBJ1-2
d_call: TRBD1
cdr3_nt: TGTGCCAGCAGTCCCGGACAGGGGGCTGCTGGCTACACCTTC
cdr3_aa: CASSPGQGAAGYTF

v_call: TRBV19
clone_size: NA
j_call: TRBJ1-1
d_call: TRBD1
cdr3_nt: TGTGCCAGTCGTGACAGGGGCTGGCCTGAAGCTTTCTTT
cdr3_aa: CASRDRGWPEAFF

v_call: TRBV29-1
clone_size: NA
j_call: TRBJ1-6
d_call: NA
cdr3_nt: TGCAGCACCCTGAACACGGCCCTCCACTTT
cdr3_aa: CSTLNTALHF

v_call: TRBV6-4
clone_size: NA
j_call: TRBJ1-5
d_call: NA
cdr3_nt: TGTGCCAGCCGTAACGGGAGGGACCGAAATTTCAATCAGCCCCAGCATTTT
cdr3_aa: CASRNGRDRNFNQPQHF

v_call: TRBV7-3
clone_size: NA
j_call: TRBJ2-6
d_call: NA
cdr3_nt: TGCGCCAGCAGCCAAGATAGTCAGGCCTCTGGGGCCAACGTCCTGACTTTC
cdr3_aa: CASSQDSQASGANVLTF

v_call: TRBV6-1
clone_size: NA
j_call: TRBJ1-1
d_call: TRBD1
cdr3_nt: TGTGCCAGCAGCAAGGACAGGGGGCGATCCACTGAAGCTTTCTTT
cdr3_aa: CASSKDRGRSTEAFF

v_call: TRBV12-3/TRBV12-4
clone_size: NA
j_call: TRBJ1-2
d_call: NA
cdr3_nt: TGTGCCAGCAGTTTATGGGGAGGGGACTATGGCTACACCTTC
cdr3_aa: CASSLWGGDYGYTF

v_call: TRBV24-1
clone_size: NA
j_call: TRBJ1-1
d_call: NA
cdr3_nt: TGTGCCACCAGTGAGGGGAGGACAGCCAACACTGAAGCTTTCTTT
cdr3_aa: CATSEGRTANTEAFF

v_call: TRBV20-1
clone_size: NA
j_call: TRBJ1-5
d_call: TRBD1
cdr3_nt: TGCAGTGCTAGCGTAAAGAGGGACAGTTGGGGCAATCAGCCCCAGCATTTT
cdr3_aa: CSASVKRDSWGNQPQHF

v_call: TRBV9
clone_size: NA
j_call: TRBJ1-2
d_call: NA
cdr3_nt: TGTGCCAGCACTTTAAGAGACGTCGAAGCTGGCTACACCTTC
cdr3_aa: CASTLRDVEAGYTF

v_call: TRBV5-1
clone_size: NA
j_call: TRBJ1-1
d_call: TRBD1
cdr3_nt: TGCGCCAGCAGAGTACAACAGGGGGAGACTGAAGCTTTCTTT
cdr3_aa: CASRVQQGETEAFF

v_call: TRBV15
clone_size: NA
j_call: TRBJ2-5
d_call: NA
cdr3_nt: TGTGCCAACCAAGGCTGGGCGGCCCAGTACTTC
cdr3_aa: CANQGWAAQYF

v_call: TRBV10-3
clone_size: many
j_call: TRBJ1-1
d_call: TRBD1
cdr3_nt: TGTGCCATCAGTGAGTGGGGACAGACAAACACTGAAGCTTTCTTT
cdr3_aa: CAISEWGQTNTEAFF

v_call: TRBV15
clone_size: NA
j_call: TRBJ1-4
d_call: NA
cdr3_nt: TGTGCCACCAGCGCAGAGGGCCGGGGAACTAATGAAAAACTGTTTTTT
cdr3_aa: CATSAEGRGTNEKLFF

v_call: TRBV10-2
clone_size: NA
j_call: TRBJ1-2
d_call: NA
cdr3_nt: TGCGCCAGCAGTGAGGGGGCGGGCGGCTACACCTTC
cdr3_aa: CASSEGAGGYTF

v_call: TRBV7-4
clone_size: NA
j_call: TRBJ1-2
d_call: NA
cdr3_nt: TGTGCCAGCACCGCGGGGGGGGGCTACACCTTC
cdr3_aa: CASTAGGGYTF

v_call: TRBV28
clone_size: NA
j_call: TRBJ2-5
d_call: NA
cdr3_nt: TGTGCCAGCAGTTTAAGGGGTCCCCTAGAGACCCAGTACTTC
cdr3_aa: CASSLRGPLETQYF

v_call: TRBV29-1
clone_size: NA
j_call: TRBJ1-5
d_call: TRBD1
cdr3_nt: TGCAGCGTTGCGGACAGGGGCATCGCTCAGCCCCAGCATTTT
cdr3_aa: CSVADRGIAQPQHF

v_call: TRBV12-3/TRBV12-4
clone_size: NA
j_call: TRBJ2-5
d_call: NA
cdr3_nt: TGTGCCAGCAGTCACGGGCTAAAACAGTACTTC
cdr3_aa: CASSHGLKQYF

v_call: TRBV7-9
clone_size: NA
j_call: TRBJ2-7
d_call: NA
cdr3_nt: TGTGCCAGCAGTCCGGGGTCTCTCGAGCAGTACTTC
cdr3_aa: CASSPGSLEQYF

v_call: TRBV7-8
clone_size: few
j_call: TRBJ1-4
d_call: NA
cdr3_nt: TGTGCCAGCAGCCTACCTGGGAAAAAACTGTTTTTT
cdr3_aa: CASSLPGKKLFF

v_call: TRBV2
clone_size: many
j_call: TRBJ1-5
d_call: NA
cdr3_nt: TGTGCCAGCAGTGCCGACAAGGGGTATCAGCCCCAGCATTTT
cdr3_aa: CASSADKGYQPQHF

v_call: TRBV29-1
clone_size: many
j_call: TRBJ2-5
d_call: NA
cdr3_nt: TGCAGCCTGGTTGGGGACGGCGAGACCCAGTACTTC
cdr3_aa: CSLVGDGETQYF

v_call: TRBV6-5
clone_size: NA
j_call: TRBJ1-2
d_call: NA
cdr3_nt: TGTGCCAGCAGTTACAGACAGGCGGATGGCTACACCTTC
cdr3_aa: CASSYRQADGYTF

v_call: TRBV7-2
clone_size: NA
j_call: TRBJ1-5
d_call: NA
cdr3_nt: TGTGCCAGCAGCTTGGTTGCCGGGGGCGCGAATCAGCCCCAGCATTTT
cdr3_aa: CASSLVAGGANQPQHF

v_call: TRBV10-2
clone_size: few
j_call: TRBJ2-7
d_call: TRBD2
cdr3_nt: TGCGCCAGCGGGATAGCGGGGGGCGGTGAGCAGTACTTC
cdr3_aa: CASGIAGGGEQYF

v_call: TRBV19
clone_size: NA
j_call: TRBJ1-1
d_call: NA
cdr3_nt: TGTGCCAGTAGTAACCCTCCTGGGGGCCGCGGCACTGAAGCTTTCTTT
cdr3_aa: CASSNPPGGRGTEAFF

v_call: TRBV2
clone_size: NA
j_call: TRBJ1-4
d_call: NA
cdr3_nt: TGTGCCAGCAGTGCGGCCCTTACAACTAATGAAAAACTGTTTTTT
cdr3_aa: CASSAALTTNEKLFF

v_call: TRBV12-3/TRBV12-4
clone_size: NA
j_call: TRBJ2-7
d_call: TRBD2
cdr3_nt: TGTGCCAGCAGTCCTAGCGGGTCCGCCTCCTACGAGCAGTACTTC
cdr3_aa: CASSPSGSASYEQYF

v_call: TRBV9
clone_size: once
j_call: TRBJ2-7
d_call: NA
cdr3_nt: TGTGCCAGCAGCGTCCGGGGCAGGGGATACGAGCAGTACTTC
cdr3_aa: CASSVRGRGYEQYF

v_call: TRBV7-9
clone_size: many
j_call: TRBJ1-6
d_call: TRBD1
cdr3_nt: TGTGCCAGCAGCCAAGGGGCCGGGACAGGGTCCCCACCCCTCCACTTT
cdr3_aa: CASSQGAGTGSPPLHF

v_call: TRBV7-6
clone_size: NA
j_call: TRBJ1-5
d_call: NA
cdr3_nt: TGTGCCAGCAGCCAAGAAGGGGGGCGAAATCAGCCCCGGCATTTT
cdr3_aa: CASSQEGGRNQPRHF

v_call: TRBV19
clone_size: NA
j_call: TRBJ1-2
d_call: TRBD1
cdr3_nt: TGTGCCAGTGCCCTGACAGGGAGTTATGCCTACACCTTC
cdr3_aa: CASALTGSYAYTF

v_call: TRBV7-6
clone_size: NA
j_call: TRBJ1-4
d_call: NA
cdr3_nt: TGTGCCAGCAGCTTTCGGCAGGCAGGGAAAACAACTAATGAAAAACTGTTTTTT
cdr3_aa: CASSFRQAGKTTNEKLFF

v_call: TRBV15
clone_size: NA
j_call: TRBJ2-5
d_call: NA
cdr3_nt: TGTGCCACCAGCAGGGACTTCAATCAGCCCCAGTACTTC
cdr3_aa: CATSRDFNQPQYF

v_call: TRBV19
clone_size: NA
j_call: TRBJ1-5
d_call: TRBD1
cdr3_nt: TGTGCCAGTAGTCCCGGCCGGGACAGGGGACTCTATAGCAATCAGCCCCAGCATTTT
cdr3_aa: CASSPGRDRGLYSNQPQHF